This TCR beta chain was sequenced in a study of blood T cell repertoires in COVID-19. As for the study in general: COVID-19 samples, acute and convalescent, were from the United States, Italy and Spain. Sources were T cells, B-cell-depleted T cells, or PBMCs; the material itself was cDNA or gDNA.

The assay was immunoSEQ multiplex PCR, and TCRdb's table has in-frame clones only and misses some. The sample yields roughly 100,000 clones, roughly 80% seen once. The CDR3 totals 13 residues. The germline gives CDR1 SQVTM, CDR2 ANQGSEA. V was clipped by 3 bases and J by 2 bases, with 10 bases between them. The TCR comes from an elderly woman with active or convalescent COVID-19. The chain carries TRBV29-1 and TRBJ1-1; no clear D gene. What was sequenced was peripheral blood. CDR3 bases: TGCAGCGTTGAGCCAGGACTCAACACTGAAGCTTTCTTT. Protein sequence: CSVEPGLNTEAFF.